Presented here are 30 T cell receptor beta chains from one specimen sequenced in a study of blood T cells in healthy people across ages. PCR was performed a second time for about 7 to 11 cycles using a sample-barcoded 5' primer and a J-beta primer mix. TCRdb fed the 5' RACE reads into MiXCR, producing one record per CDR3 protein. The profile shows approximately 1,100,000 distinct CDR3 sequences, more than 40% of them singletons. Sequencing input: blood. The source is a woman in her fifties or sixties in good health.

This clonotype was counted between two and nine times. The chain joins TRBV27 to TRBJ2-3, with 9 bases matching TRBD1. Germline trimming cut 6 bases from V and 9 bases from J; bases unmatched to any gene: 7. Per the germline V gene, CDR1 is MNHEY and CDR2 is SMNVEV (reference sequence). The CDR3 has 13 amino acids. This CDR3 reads CASRRDRVGTQYF. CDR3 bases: TGTGCCAGCAGAAGGGACAGGGTAGGCACGCAGTATTTT.

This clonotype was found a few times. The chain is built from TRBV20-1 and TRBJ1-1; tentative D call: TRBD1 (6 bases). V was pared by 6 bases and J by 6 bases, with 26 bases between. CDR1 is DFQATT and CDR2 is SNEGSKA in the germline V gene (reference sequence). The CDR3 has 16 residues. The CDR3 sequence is CSARAGVQGKWAEAFF. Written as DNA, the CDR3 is TGCAGTGCCCGAGCAGGGGTCCAGGGGAAGTGGGCTGAAGCTTTCTTT.

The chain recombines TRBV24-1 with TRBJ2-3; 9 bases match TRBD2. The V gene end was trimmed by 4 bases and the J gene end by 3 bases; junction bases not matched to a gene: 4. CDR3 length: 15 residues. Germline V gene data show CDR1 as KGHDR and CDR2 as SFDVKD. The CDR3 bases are TGTGCCACCAGTGACCTCACTAGCGGGACAGATACGCAGTATTTT. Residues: CATSDLTSGTDTQYF.

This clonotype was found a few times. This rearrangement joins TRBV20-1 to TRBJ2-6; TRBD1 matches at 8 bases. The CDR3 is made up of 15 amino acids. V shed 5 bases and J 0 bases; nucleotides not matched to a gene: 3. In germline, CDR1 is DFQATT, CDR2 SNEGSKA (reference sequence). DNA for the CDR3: TGCAGTGCTTTAGACAGGGGCTCTGGGGCCAACGTCCTGACTTTC. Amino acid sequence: CSALDRGSGANVLTF.

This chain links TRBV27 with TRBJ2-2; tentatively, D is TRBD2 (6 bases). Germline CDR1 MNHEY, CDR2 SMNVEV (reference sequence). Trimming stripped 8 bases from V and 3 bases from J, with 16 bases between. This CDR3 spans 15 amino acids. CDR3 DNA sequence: TGTGCCAGCGGTAGGCGGGCGGGGTACACCGGGGAGCTGTTTTTT. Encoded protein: CASGRRAGYTGELFF.

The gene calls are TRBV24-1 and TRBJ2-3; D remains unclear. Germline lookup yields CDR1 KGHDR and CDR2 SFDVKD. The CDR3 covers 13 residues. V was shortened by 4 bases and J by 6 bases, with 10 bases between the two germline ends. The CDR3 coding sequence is TGTGCCACCAGTGAGGGCGGATGGGATACGCAGTATTTT. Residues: CATSEGGWDTQYF.

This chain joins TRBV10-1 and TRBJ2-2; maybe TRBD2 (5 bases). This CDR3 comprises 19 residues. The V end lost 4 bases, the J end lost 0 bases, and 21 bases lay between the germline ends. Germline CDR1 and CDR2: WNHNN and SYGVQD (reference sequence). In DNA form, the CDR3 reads TGCGCCAGCAGTGCGAACCGCTTCGGAGGCCCAGCGAACACCGGGGAGCTGTTTTTT. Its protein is CASSANRFGGPANTGELFF.

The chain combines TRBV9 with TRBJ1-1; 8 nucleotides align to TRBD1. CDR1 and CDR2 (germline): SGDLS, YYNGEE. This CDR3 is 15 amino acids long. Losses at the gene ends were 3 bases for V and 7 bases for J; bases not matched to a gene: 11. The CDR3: CASSAGTGRGIEAFF. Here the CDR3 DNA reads TGTGCCAGCAGCGCAGGGACAGGTCGGGGAATTGAAGCTTTCTTT.

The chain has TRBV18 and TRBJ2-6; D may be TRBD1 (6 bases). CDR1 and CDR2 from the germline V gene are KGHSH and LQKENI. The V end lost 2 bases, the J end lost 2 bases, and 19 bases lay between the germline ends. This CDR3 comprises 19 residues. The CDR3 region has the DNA TGTGCCAGCTCACCAAACGGCGGACAGACGTTCCCTGGGGCCAACGTCCTGACTTTC. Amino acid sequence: CASSPNGGQTFPGANVLTF.

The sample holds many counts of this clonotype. Here the CDR3 DNA reads TGCAGCGTTGAAGGTGGACAGCTCTATGGCTACACCTTC. Its protein is CSVEGGQLYGYTF. The rearrangement links TRBV29-1 to TRBJ1-2, with D tentatively TRBD1 (6 bases). The CDR3 is 13 amino acids. Germline V gene lookup returns CDR1 SQVTM and CDR2 ANQGSEA. Trimming cost V 1 base and J 4 bases, with 10 bases left between them.

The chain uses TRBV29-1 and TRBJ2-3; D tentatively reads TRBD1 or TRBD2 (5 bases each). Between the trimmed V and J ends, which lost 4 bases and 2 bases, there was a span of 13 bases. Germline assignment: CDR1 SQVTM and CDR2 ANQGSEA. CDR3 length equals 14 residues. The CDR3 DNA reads TGCAGCGTTGGGGGGACCATGAACACAGATACGCAGTATTTT. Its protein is CSVGGTMNTDTQYF.

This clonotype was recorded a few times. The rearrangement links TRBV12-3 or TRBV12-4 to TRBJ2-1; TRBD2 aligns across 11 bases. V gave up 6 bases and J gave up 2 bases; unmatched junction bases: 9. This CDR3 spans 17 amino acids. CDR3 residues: CASRPGTSGSTYNEQFF. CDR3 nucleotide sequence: TGTGCCAGCAGGCCCGGGACTAGCGGAAGTACCTACAATGAGCAGTTCTTC.

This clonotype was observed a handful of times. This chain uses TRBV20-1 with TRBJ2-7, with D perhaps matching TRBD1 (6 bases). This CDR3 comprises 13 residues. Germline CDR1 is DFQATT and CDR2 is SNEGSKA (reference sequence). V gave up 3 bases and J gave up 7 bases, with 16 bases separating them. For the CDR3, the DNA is TGCAGTGCTAGCCGTGTACAGGGAAATGAGCAGTACTTC. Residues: CSASRVQGNEQYF.

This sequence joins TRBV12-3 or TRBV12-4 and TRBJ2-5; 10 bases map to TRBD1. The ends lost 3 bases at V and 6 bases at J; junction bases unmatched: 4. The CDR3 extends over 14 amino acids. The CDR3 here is CASSFRQGAKTQYF. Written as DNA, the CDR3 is TGTGCCAGCAGTTTCCGACAGGGGGCTAAGACCCAGTACTTC.

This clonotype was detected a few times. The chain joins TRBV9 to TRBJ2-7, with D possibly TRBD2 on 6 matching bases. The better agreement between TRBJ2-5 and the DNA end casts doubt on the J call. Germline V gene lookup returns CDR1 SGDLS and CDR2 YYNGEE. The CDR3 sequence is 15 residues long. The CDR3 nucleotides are TGTGCCAGCAGCGTAAACAGCGTGGGAGGAGAGACCCAGTACTTC. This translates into CASSVNSVGGETQYF.

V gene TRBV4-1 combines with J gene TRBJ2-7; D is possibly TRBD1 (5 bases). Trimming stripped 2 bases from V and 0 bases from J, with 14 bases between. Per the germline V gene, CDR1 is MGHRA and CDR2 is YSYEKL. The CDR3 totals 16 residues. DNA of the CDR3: TGCGCCAGCAGCCAAAACCTGGACACTTACTCCTACGAGCAGTACTTC. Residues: CASSQNLDTYSYEQYF.

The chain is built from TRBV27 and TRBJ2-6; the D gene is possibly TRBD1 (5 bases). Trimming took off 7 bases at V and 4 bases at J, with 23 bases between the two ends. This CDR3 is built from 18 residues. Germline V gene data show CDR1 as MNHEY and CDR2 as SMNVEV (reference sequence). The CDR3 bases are TGTGCCAGCACCCTGAGGACACCGAGGCGTAGAGGGGCCAACGTCCTGACTTTC. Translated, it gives CASTLRTPRRRGANVLTF.

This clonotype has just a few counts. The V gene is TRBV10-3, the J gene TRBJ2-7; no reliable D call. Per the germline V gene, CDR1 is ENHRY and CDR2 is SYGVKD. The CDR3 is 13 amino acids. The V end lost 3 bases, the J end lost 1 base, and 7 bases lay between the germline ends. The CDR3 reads CAISEDGSYEQYF. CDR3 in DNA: TGTGCCATCAGTGAAGATGGATCCTACGAGCAGTACTTC.

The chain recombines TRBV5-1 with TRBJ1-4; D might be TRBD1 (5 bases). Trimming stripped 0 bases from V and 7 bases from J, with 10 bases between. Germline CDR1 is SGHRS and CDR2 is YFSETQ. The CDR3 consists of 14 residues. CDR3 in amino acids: CASSLEGFVEKLFF. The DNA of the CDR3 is TGCGCCAGCAGCTTGGAGGGGTTCGTTGAAAAACTGTTTTTT.

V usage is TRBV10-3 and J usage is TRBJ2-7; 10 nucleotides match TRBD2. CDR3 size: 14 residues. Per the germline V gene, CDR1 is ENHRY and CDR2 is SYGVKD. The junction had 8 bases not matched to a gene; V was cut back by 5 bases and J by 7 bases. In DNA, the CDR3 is TGTGCCATCAGTCCAGCGGGAGGGCCGGAGGAGCAGTACTTC. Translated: CAISPAGGPEEQYF.

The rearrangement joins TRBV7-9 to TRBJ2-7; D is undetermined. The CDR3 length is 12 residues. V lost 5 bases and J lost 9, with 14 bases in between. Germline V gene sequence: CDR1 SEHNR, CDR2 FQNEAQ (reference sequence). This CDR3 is CASSPDRPGQYF. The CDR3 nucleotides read TGTGCCAGCAGCCCTGATCGCCCTGGGCAGTACTTC.

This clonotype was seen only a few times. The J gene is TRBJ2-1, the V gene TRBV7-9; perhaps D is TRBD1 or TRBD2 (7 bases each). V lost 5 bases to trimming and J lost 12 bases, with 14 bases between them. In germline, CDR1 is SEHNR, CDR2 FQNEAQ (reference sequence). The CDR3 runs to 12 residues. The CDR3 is CASSHDREGQFF. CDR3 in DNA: TGTGCCAGCAGCCATGACAGGGAGGGGCAGTTCTTC.

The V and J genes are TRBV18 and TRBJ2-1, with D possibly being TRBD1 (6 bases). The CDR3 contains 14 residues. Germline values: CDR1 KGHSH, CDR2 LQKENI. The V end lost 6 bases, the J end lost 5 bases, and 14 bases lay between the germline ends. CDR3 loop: CASSTPDSNNEQFF. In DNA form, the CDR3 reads TGTGCCAGCTCTACCCCGGACAGCAACAATGAGCAGTTCTTC.

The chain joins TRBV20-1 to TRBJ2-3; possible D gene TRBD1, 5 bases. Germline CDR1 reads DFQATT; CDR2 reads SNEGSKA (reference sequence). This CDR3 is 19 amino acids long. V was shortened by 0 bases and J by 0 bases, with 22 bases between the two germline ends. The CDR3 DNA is TGCAGTGCTAGAGATCTGGGGCTAGGTTCGTTATCTAGCACAGATACGCAGTATTTT. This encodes CSARDLGLGSLSSTDTQYF.

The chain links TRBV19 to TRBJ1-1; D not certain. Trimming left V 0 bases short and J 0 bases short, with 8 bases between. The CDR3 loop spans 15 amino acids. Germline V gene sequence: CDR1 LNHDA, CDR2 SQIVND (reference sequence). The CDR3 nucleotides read TGTGCCAGTAGTATAGATCACAGCTTGAACACTGAAGCTTTCTTT. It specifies CASSIDHSLNTEAFF.

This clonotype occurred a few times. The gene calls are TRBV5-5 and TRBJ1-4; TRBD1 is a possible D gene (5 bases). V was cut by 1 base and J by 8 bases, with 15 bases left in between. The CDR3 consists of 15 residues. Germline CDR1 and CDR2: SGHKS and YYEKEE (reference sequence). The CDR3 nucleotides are TGTGCCAGCAGCTTGCTTACGGGGGAGGGCGAAAAACTGTTTTTT. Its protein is CASSLLTGEGEKLFF.

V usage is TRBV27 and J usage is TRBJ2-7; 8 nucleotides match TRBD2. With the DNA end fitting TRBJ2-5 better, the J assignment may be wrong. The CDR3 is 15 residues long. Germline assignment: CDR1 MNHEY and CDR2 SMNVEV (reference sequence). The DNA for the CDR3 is TGTGCCAGCAGTTTTTCAGCGGGAGTCGGGAAGACCCAGTACTTC. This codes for CASSFSAGVGKTQYF.

CDR3 in amino acids: CASSYGPSGKNEQFF. The CDR3, as DNA: TGTGCCAGCAGTTACGGGCCTAGCGGGAAAAATGAGCAGTTCTTC. This rearrangement joins TRBV6-2 or TRBV6-3 to TRBJ2-1; 9 bases are a match to TRBD2. Unmatched junction bases numbered 6, after V lost 2 bases and J lost 7 bases. The CDR3 contains 15 residues. The germline CDR1 and CDR2 sequences are MNHEY and SVGEGT.

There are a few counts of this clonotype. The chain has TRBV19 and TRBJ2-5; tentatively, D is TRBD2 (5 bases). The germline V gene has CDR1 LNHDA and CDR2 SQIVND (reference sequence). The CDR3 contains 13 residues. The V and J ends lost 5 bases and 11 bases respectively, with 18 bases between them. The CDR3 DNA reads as TGTGCCAGTAGTCCTCCGGGTACGGAGGAGCAGTACTTC. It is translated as CASSPPGTEEQYF.

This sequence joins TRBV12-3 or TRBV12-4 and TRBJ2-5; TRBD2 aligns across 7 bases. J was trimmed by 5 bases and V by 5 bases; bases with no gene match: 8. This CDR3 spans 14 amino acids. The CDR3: CASSGAGPGETQYF. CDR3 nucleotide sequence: TGTGCCAGCAGTGGAGCGGGGCCGGGGGAGACCCAGTACTTC.